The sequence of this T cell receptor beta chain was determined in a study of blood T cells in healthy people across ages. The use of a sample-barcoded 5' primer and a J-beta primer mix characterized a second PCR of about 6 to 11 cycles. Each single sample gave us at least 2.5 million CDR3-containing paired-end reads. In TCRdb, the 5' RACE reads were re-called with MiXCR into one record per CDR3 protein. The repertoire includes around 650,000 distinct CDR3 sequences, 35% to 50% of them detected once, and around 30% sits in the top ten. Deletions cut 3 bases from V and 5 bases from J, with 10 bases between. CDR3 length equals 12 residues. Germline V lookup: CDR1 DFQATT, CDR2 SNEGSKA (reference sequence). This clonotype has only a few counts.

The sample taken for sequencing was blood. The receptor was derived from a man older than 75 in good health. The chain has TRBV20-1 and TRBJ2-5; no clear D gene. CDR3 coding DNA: TGCAGTGCTAGGACTGCCGGGGAGACCCAGTACTTC. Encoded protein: CSARTAGETQYF.